This T cell receptor (beta chain) was recorded in a study of cytotoxic CD8 clonotypes in ibrutinib-treated CLL. Study-level background: After median roughly 70 months, approximately 15 stayed in remission, about twelve progressed; responses roughly 25 partial, 2 complete.

General study findings and limits: Sustained-remission and progressing patients were not sampled at matched times.

Germline V gene sequence: CDR1 LNHNV, CDR2 YYDKDF (reference sequence). CDR3 length: 17 residues. Trimming shortened V by 1 base and J by 0 bases, and 15 bases separated the two germline ends. Produced via immunoSEQ multiplex PCR; TCRdb's table is partial and in-frame only. The sample lists about 120,000 clones; approximately 58% were seen once. A word on this clone: Antigen specificity is unknown.

This clonotype was obtained from a human donor with chronic lymphocytic leukemia. The rearrangement uses TRBV15 and TRBJ1-1, with a tentative D call TRBD1 (6 bases). The sample consisted of PBMCs, taken after 24 months of ibrutinib treatment. CDR3 sequence: CATSRVLGHGVNTEAFF. The CDR3 DNA reads TGTGCCACCAGCAGAGTATTGGGACATGGGGTGAACACTGAAGCTTTCTTT.